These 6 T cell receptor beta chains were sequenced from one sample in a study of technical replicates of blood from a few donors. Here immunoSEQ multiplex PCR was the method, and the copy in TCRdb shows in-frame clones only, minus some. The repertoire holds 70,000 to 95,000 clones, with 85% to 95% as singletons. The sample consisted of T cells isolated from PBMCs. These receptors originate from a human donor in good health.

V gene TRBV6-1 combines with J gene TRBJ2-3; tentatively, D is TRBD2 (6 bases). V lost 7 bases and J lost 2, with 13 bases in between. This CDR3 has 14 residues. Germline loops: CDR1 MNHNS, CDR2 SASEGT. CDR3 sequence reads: CASTWDLLTDTQYF. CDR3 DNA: TGTGCCAGCACCTGGGACTTACTCACAGATACGCAGTATTTT.

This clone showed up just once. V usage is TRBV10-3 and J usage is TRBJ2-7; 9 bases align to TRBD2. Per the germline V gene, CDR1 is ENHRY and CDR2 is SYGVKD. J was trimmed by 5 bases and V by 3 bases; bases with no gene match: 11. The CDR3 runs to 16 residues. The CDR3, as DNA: TGTGCCATCAGTGATAGGACTAGCGAATGGTCCCACGAGCAGTACTTC. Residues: CAISDRTSEWSHEQYF.

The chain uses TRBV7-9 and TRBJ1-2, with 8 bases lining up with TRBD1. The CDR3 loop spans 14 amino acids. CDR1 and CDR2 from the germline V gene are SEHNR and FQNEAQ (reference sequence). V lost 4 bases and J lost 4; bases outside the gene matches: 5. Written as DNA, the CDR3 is TGTGCCAGCAGCTCGGGACAGGTCATCTATGGCTACACCTTC. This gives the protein CASSSGQVIYGYTF.

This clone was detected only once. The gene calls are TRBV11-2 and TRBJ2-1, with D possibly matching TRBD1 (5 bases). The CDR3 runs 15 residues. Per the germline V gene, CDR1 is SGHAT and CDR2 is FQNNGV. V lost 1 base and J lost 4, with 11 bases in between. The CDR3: CASSLAGFGYNEQFF. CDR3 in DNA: TGTGCCAGCAGCTTAGCAGGGTTTGGGTACAATGAGCAGTTCTTC.

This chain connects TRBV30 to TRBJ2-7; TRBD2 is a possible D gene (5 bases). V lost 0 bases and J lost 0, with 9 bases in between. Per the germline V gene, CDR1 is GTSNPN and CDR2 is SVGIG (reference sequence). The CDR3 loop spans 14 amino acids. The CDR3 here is CAWSVRGSSYEQYF. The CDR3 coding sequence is TGTGCCTGGAGTGTACGAGGGAGCTCCTACGAGCAGTACTTC.

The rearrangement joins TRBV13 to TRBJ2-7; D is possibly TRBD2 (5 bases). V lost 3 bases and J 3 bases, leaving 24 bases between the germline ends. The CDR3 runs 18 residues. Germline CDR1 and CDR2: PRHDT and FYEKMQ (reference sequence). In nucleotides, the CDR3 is TGTGCCAGCAGCTTTCTGGCCTCTGGTCTGGAAGCGGTCTACGAGCAGTACTTC. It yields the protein CASSFLASGLEAVYEQYF.